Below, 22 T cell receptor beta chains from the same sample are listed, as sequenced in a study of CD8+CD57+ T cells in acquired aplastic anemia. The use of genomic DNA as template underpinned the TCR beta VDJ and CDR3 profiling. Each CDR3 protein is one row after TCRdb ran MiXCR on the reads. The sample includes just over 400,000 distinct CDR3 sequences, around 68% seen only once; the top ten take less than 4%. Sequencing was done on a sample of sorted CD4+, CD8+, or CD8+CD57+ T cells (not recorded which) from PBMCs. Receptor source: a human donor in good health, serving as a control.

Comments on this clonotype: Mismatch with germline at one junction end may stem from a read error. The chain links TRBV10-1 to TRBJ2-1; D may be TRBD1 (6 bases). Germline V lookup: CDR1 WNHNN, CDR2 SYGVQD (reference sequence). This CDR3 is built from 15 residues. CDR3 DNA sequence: TGTGCCAGCAGTGCGTTGGGGGCGGGCTACAATGAGCAGTTCTTC. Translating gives CASSALGAGYNEQFF.

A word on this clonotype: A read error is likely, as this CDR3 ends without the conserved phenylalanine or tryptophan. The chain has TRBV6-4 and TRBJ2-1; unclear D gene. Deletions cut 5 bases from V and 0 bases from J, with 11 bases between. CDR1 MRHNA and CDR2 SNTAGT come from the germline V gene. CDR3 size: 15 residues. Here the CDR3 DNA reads TGTGCCAGCAGTATACTCCGAGGCTCCTACAATGAGCAGTTCCTC. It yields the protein CASSILRGSYNEQFL.

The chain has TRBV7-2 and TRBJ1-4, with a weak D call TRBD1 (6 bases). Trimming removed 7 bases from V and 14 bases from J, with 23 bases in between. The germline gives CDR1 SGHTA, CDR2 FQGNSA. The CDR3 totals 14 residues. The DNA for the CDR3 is TGTGCCAGCACTGGGGGCGGCAGCTATGACAATCTGTTTTTT. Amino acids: CASTGGGSYDNLFF.

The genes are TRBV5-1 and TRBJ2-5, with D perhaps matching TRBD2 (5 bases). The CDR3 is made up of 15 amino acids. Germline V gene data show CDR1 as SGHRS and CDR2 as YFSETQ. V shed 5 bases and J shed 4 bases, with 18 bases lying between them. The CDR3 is CASRPGTAAGETQYF. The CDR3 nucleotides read TGCGCCAGCAGGCCGGGAACCGCGGCAGGAGAGACCCAGTACTTC.

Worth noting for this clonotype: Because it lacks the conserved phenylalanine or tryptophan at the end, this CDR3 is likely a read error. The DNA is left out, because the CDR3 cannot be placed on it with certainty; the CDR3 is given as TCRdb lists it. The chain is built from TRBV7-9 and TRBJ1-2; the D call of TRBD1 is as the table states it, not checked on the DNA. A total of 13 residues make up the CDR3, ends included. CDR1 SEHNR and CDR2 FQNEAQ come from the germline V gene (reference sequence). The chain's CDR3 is CASSGRTGSYEQY.

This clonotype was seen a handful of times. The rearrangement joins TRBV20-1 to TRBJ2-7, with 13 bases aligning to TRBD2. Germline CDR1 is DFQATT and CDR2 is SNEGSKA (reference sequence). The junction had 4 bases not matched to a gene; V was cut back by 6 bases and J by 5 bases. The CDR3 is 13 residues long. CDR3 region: CSALLAGGHEQYF. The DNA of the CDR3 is TGCAGTGCCCTACTAGCGGGGGGGCACGAGCAGTACTTC.

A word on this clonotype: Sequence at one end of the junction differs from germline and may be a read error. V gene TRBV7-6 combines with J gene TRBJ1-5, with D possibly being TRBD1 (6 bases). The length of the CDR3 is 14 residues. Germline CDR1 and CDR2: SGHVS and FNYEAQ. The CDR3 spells CASSHPGAEQLKNF. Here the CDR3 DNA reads TGTGCCAGCAGCCACCCAGGGGCAGAGCAGCTGAAGAATTTT. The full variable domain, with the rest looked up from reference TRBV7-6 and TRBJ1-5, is GAGVSQSPRYKVTKRGQDVALRCDPISGHVSLYWYRQALGQGPEFLTYFNYEAQQDKSGLPNDRFSAERPEGSISTLTIQRTEQRDSAMYRCASSHPGAEQLKNFGDGTRLSIL.

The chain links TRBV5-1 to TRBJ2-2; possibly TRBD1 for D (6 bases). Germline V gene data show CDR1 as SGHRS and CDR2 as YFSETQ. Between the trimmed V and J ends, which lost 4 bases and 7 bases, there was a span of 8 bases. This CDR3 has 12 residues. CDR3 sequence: CASSLDSGELFF. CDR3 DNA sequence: TGCGCCAGCAGCCTGGACAGCGGGGAGCTGTTTTTT.

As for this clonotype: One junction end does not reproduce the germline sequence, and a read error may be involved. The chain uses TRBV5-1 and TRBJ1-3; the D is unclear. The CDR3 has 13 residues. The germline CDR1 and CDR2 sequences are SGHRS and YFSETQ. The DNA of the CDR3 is TGTGCCAGCAGCTTAGCGCCCTATCAGCCCATATATTTT. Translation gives CASSLAPYQPIYF.

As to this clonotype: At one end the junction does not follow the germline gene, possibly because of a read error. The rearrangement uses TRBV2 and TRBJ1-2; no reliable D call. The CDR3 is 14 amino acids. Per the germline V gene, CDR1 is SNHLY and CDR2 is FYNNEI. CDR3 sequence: CASPYPRGECGFTF. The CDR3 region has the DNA TGTGCCAGCCCTTACCCACGCGGGGAATGTGGCTTCACCTTC.

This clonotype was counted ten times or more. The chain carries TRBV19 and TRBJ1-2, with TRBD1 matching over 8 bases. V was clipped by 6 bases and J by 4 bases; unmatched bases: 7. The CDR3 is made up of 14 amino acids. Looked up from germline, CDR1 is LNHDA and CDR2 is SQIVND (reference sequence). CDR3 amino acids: CASSPTGEPYGYTF. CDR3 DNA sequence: TGTGCCAGTAGCCCGACAGGGGAACCCTATGGCTACACCTTC.

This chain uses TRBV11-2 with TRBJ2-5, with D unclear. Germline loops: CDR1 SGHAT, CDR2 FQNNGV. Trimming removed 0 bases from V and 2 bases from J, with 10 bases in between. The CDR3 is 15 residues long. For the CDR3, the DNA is TGTGCCAGCAGCTTAGAAGCTGAAGGGCAAGAGACCCAGTACTTC. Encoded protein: CASSLEAEGQETQYF.

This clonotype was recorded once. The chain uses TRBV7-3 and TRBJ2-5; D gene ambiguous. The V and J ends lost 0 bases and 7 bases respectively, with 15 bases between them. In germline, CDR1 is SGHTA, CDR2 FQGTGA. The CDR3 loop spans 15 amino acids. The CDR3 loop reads CASSLTYRVGATQYF. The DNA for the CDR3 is TGTGCCAGCAGCTTAACGTATCGCGTTGGAGCGACCCAGTACTTC.

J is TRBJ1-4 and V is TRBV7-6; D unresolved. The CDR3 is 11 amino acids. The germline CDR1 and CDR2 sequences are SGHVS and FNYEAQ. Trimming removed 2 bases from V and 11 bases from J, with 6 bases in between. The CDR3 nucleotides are TGTGCCAGCAGCTTACTCCGCAAACTGTTTTTT. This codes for CASSLLRKLFF. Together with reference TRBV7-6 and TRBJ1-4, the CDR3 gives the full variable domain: GAGVSQSPRYKVTKRGQDVALRCDPISGHVSLYWYRQALGQGPEFLTYFNYEAQQDKSGLPNDRFSAERPEGSISTLTIQRTEQRDSAMYRCASSLLRKLFFGSGTQLSVL.

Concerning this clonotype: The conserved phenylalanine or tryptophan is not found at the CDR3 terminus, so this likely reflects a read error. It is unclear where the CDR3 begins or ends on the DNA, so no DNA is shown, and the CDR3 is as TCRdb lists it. The CDR3 is CASTGGANETLFFGS. The chain couples TRBV2 to TRBJ2-2; the table calls TRBD1, which could not be checked here. The germline V gene has CDR1 SNHLY and CDR2 FYNNEI. From its first to its last residue, the CDR3 has 15 amino acids.

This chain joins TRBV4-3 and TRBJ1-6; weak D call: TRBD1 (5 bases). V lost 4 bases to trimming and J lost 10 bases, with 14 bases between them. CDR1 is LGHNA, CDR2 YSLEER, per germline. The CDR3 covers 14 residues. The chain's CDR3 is CASSRQIGMSPLHF. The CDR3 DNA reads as TGCGCCAGCAGCCGACAGATTGGGATGTCACCCCTCCACTTT.

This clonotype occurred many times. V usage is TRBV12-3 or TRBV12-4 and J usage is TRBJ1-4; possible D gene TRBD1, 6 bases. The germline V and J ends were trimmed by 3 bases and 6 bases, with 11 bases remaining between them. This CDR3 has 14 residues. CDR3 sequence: CASSFRDTHEKLFF. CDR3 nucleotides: TGTGCCAGCAGTTTCCGGGACACTCATGAAAAACTGTTTTTT.

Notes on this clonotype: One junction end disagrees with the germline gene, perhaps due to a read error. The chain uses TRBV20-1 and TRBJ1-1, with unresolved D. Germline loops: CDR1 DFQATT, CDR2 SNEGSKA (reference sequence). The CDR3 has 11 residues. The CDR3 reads CSARDRRDTLF. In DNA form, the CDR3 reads TGCAGTGCTAGAGACAGGAGGGATACGCTCTTT.

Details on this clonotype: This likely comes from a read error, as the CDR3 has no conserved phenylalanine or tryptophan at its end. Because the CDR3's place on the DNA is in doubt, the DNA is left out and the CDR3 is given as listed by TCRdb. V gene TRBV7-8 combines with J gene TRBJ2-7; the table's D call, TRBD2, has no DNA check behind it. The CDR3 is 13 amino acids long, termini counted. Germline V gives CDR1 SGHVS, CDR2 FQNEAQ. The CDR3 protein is CASSLDGLVLHDQ.

The CDR3 DNA sequence: TGTGCCAGCAGTCAGAGGGCGGTGAACTACAATGAGCAGTTCTTC. This translates into CASSQRAVNYNEQFF. The chain joins TRBV11-2 to TRBJ2-1, with a weak D call TRBD2 (5 bases). CDR3 size: 15 residues. V was trimmed by 6 bases and J by 3 bases, leaving 15 bases between them. Germline values: CDR1 SGHAT, CDR2 FQNNGV.

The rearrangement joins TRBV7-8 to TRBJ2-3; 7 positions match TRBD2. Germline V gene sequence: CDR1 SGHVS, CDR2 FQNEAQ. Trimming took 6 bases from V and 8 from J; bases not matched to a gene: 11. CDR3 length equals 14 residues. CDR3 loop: CASSPARLAATQYF. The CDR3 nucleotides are TGTGCCAGCAGTCCTGCGAGACTAGCAGCTACGCAGTATTTT.

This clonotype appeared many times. In DNA, the CDR3 is TGTGCCAGCAGCTGGAAGTGGACGGGGAATTCACCCCTCCACTTT. Protein product: CASSWKWTGNSPLHF. The chain joins TRBV12-3 or TRBV12-4 to TRBJ1-6, with D unclear. This CDR3 comprises 15 residues. Trimming pared 6 bases from V and 7 bases from J, leaving 16 bases between.